This section outlines one TCR beta chain sequence together with its context. The sample comes from a study of blood T cells in healthy people across ages. It was with a sample-barcoded 5' primer and a J-beta primer mix that a second PCR of roughly 7 to 12 cycles was run. TCRdb re-called the 5' RACE reads through MiXCR, storing one row per CDR3 protein. Among 790,000 or so distinct CDR3 sequences listed, roughly three fifths were seen once. This TCR was recovered from a man aged 35 to 55 in good health. The material sequenced was blood.

The CDR3 spells CSARSGRIRDTQYF. The CDR3 nucleotides read TGCAGTGCCCGGAGTGGTAGGATCAGAGATACGCAGTATTTT. This rearrangement joins TRBV20-1 to TRBJ2-3, with D unclear. CDR1 and CDR2 from the germline V gene are DFQATT and SNEGSKA (reference sequence). CDR3 size: 14 residues. Trimming cost V 6 bases and J 5 bases, with 18 bases left between them.